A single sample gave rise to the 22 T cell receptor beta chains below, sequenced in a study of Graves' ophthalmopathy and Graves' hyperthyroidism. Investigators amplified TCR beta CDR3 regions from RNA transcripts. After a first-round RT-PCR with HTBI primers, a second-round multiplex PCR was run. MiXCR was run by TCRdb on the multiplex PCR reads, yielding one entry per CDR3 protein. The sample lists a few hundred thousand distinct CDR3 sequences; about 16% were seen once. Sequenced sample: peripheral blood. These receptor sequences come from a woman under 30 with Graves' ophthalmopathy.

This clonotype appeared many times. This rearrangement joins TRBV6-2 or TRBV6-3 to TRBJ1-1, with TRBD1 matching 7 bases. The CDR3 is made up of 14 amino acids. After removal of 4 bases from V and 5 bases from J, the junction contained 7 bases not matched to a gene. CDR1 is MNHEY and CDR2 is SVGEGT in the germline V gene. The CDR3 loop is CASSSRTGRTEAFF. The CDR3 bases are TGTGCCAGCAGTTCCCGGACAGGTCGGACTGAAGCTTTCTTT.

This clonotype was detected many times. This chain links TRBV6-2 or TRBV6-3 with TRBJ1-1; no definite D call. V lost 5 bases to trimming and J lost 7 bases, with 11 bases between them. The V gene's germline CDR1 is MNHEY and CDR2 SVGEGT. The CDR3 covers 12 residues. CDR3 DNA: TGTGCCAGCAGTCCTGGACCGGTTGAAGCTTTCTTT. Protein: CASSPGPVEAFF.

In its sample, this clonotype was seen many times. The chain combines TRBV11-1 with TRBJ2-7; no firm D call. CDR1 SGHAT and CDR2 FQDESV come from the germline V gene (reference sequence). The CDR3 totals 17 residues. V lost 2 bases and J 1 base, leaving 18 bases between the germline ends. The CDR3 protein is CASSLSQVNPYSYEQYF. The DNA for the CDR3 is TGTGCCAGCAGCTTAAGCCAGGTCAACCCCTATTCCTACGAGCAGTACTTC.

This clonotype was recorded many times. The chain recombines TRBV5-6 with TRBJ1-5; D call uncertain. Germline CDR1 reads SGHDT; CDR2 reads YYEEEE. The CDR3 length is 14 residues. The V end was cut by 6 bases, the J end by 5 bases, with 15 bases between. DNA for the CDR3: TGTGCCAGCACCACACTCCATTTCGATCAGCCCCAGCATTTT. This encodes CASTTLHFDQPQHF.

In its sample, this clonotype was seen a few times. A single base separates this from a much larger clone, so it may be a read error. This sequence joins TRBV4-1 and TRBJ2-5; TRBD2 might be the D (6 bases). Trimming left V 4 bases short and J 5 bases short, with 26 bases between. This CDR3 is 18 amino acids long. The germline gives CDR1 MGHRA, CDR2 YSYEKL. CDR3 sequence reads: CASSPGGGFRGSRETQYF. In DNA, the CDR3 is TGCGCCAGCAGCCCCGGGGGAGGCTTTAGGGGCTCTCGCGAGACCCAGTACTTC.

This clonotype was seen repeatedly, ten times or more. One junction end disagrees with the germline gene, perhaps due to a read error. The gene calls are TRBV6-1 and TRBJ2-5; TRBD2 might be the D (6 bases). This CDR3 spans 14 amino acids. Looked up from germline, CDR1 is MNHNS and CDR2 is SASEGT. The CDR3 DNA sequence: TGTGCCAGCAGTCCGGGGGTCGTCCAAGAGACCCGGTACTTC. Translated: CASSPGVVQETRYF.

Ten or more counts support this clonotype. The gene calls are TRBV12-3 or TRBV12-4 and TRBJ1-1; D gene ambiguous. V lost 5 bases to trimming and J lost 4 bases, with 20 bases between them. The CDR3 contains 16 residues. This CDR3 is CASSLTPGPRITEAFF. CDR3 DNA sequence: TGTGCCAGCAGTCTCACACCCGGGCCGCGCATCACTGAAGCTTTCTTT.

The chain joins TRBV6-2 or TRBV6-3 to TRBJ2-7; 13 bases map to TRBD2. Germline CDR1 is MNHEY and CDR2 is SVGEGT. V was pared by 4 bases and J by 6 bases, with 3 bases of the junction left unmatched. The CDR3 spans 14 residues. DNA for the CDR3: TGTGCCAGCAGTTGGGGGACTAGCGGGACCGAGCAGTACTTC. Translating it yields CASSWGTSGTEQYF.

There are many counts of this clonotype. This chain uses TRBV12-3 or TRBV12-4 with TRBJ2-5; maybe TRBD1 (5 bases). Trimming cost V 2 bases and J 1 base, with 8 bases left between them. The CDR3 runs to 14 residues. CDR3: CASSLPDTQETQYF. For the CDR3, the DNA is TGTGCCAGCAGTTTACCGGACACCCAAGAGACCCAGTACTTC.

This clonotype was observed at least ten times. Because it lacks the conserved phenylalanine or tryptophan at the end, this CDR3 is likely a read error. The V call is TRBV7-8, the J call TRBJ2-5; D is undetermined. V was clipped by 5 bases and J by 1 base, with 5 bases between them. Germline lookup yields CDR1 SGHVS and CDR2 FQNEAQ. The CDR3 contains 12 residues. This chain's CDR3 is CASSAFQETQYL. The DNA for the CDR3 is TGTGCCAGCAGCGCCTTCCAAGAGACCCAGTACCTC.

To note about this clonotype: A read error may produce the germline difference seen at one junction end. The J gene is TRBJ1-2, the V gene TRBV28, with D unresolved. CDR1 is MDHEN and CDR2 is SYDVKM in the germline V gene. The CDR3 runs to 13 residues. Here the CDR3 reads CAGSSTRTYGYTF. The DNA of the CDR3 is TGTGCCGGCAGTTCCACCCGGACCTATGGCTACACCTTC.

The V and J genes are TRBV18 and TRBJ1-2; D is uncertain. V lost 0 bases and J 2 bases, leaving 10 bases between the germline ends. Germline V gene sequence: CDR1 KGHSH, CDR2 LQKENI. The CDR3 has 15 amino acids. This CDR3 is CASSPPARMNYGYTF. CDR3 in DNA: TGTGCCAGCTCACCACCAGCCAGAATGAACTATGGCTACACCTTC.

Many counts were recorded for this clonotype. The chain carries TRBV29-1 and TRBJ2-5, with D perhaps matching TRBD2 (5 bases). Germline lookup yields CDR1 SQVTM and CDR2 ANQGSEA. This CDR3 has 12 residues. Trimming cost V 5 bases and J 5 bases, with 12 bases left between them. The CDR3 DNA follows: TGCAGCGTTCGGACCTGGGAGGAGACCCAGTACTTC. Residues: CSVRTWEETQYF.

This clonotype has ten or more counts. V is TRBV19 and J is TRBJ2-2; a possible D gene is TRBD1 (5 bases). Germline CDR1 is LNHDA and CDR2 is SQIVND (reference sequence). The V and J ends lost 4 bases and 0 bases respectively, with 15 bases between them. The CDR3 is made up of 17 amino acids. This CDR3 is CASSSHQGLANTGELFF. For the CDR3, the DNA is TGTGCCAGTAGTAGTCACCAGGGCCTTGCGAACACCGGGGAGCTGTTTTTT.

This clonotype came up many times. The CDR3 region is CASSYPGTHTEAFF. The CDR3, as DNA: TGTGCCAGCAGTTACCCGGGGACGCACACTGAAGCTTTCTTT. The rearrangement uses TRBV6-5 and TRBJ1-1; maybe TRBD1 (5 bases). CDR3 length: 14 residues. V was pared by 2 bases and J by 3 bases, with 10 bases between. Per the germline V gene, CDR1 is MNHEY and CDR2 is SVGAGI.

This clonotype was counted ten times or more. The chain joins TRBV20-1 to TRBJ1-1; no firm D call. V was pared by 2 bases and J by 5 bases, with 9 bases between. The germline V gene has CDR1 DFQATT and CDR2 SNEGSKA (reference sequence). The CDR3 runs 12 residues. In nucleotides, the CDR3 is TGCAGTGCTAGAACCGGGGAGACTGAAGCTTTCTTT. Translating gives CSARTGETEAFF.

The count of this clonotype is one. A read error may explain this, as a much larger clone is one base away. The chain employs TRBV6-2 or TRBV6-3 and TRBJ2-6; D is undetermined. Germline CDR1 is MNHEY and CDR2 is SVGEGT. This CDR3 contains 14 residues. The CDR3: CSSIPAWGANVLTF. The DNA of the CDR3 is TGTTCCAGCATCCCCGCTTGGGGGGCCAACGTCCTGACTTTC.

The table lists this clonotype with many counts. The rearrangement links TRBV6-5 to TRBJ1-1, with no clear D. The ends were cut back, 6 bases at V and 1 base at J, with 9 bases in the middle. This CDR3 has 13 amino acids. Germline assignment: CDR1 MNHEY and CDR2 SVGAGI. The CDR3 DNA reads TGTGCCAGCAGATTCGTACCGAACACTGAAGCTTTCTTT. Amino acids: CASRFVPNTEAFF.

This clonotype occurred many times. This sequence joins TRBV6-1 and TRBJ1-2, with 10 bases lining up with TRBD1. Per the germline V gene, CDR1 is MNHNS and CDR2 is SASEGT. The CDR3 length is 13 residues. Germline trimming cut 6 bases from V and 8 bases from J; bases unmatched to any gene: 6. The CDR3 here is CASRDRGTRGYTF. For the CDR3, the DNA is TGTGCCAGCAGGGACAGGGGGACTAGGGGCTACACCTTC.

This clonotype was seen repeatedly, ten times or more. The CDR3 sequence is CASRAGQGGQPQHF. CDR3 sequence (DNA): TGTGCCAGCAGGGCCGGACAGGGCGGGCAGCCCCAGCATTTT. V gene TRBV2 combines with J gene TRBJ1-5, with 8 bases identical to TRBD1. This CDR3 has 14 residues. Germline CDR1 is SNHLY and CDR2 is FYNNEI. The V segment lost 6 bases and the J segment 7 bases; nucleotides outside the gene matches: 8.

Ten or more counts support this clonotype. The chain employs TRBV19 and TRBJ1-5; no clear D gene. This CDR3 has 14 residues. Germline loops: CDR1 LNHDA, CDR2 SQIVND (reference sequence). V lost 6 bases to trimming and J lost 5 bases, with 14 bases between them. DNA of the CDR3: TGTGCCAGTAGCGAGGACCGCGGCTATCAGCCCCAGCATTTT. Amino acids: CASSEDRGYQPQHF.

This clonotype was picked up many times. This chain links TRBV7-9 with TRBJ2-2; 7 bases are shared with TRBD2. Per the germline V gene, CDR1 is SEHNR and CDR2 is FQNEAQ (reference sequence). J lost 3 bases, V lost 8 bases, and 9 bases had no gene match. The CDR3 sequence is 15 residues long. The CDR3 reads CASAERGKYTGELFF. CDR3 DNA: TGTGCCAGCGCCGAGCGGGGAAAGTACACCGGGGAGCTGTTTTTT.